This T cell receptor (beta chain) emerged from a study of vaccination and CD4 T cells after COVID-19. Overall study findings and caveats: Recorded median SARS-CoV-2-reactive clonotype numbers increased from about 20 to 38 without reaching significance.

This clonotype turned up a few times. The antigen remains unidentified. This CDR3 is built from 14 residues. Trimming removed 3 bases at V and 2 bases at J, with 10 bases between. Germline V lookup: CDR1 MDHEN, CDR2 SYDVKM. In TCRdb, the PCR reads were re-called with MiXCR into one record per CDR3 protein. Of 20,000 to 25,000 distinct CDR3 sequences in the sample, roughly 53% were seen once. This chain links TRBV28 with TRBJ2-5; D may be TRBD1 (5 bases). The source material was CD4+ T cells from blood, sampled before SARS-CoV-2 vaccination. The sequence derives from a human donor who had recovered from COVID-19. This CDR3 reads CASSLWQGQETQYF. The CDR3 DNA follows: TGTGCCAGCAGTTTGTGGCAGGGACAAGAGACCCAGTACTTC.